The 18 T cell receptor beta chains listed next were all sequenced from one sample in a study of OX40 agonist ivuxolimab in advanced cancers. Measured with immunoSEQ multiplex PCR; TCRdb has only the in-frame clones, and not every one. The sample yields about 83,000 clones, more than 70% seen once. Sample: CD4+ or CD8+ T cells sorted from blood, taken in a trial of the OX40 agonist ivuxolimab. These receptors were taken from an adult with an advanced solid tumor such as melanoma, head and neck, liver or kidney cancer.

This sequence joins TRBV5-1 and TRBJ1-2; D might be TRBD1 (5 bases). Trimming stripped 1 base from V and 3 bases from J, with 16 bases between. Germline values: CDR1 SGHRS, CDR2 YFSETQ. The CDR3 is made up of 16 amino acids. In DNA form, the CDR3 reads TGCGCCAGCAGCTTGTCAGGTGACAGCAGTTACTATGGCTACACCTTC. Encoded protein: CASSLSGDSSYYGYTF. The full variable domain, in which reference TRBV5-1 and TRBJ1-2 provide the parts outside the CDR3, is KAGVTQTPRYLIKTRGQQVTLSCSPISGHRSVSWYQQTPGQGLQFLFEYFSETQRNKGNFPGRFSGRQFSNSRSEMNVSTLELGDSALYLCASSLSGDSSYYGYTFGSGTRLTVV.

This clone was found once. The rearrangement uses TRBV4-3 and TRBJ2-7; D is uncertain. The germline V gene encodes CDR1 LGHNA and CDR2 YSLEER. Trimming stripped 1 base from V and 4 bases from J, with 11 bases between. The CDR3 runs to 14 residues. The CDR3 nucleotides are TGCGCCAGCAGCCAAGCACCAGGAACGTACGAGCAGTACTTC. Translation gives CASSQAPGTYEQYF.

This chain connects TRBV28 to TRBJ2-3; 9 bases align to TRBD1. V trimming: 5 bases; J trimming: 4 bases; junction bases outside the gene matches: 7. Germline lookup yields CDR1 MDHEN and CDR2 SYDVKM. The CDR3 contains 15 residues. CDR3 amino acids: CASSVTGGGSDTQYF. The CDR3 nucleotides read TGTGCCAGCAGTGTGACAGGGGGGGGCTCAGATACGCAGTATTTT.

The chain recombines TRBV6-5 with TRBJ2-3; D possibly uses TRBD1 or TRBD2 (5 bases each). Trimming pared 2 bases from V and 6 bases from J, leaving 12 bases between. This CDR3 has 14 amino acids. CDR1 is MNHEY and CDR2 is SVGAGI in the germline V gene. The CDR3 DNA follows: TGTGCCAGCAGTTACGGGACGGCCTGGGATACGCAGTATTTT. Translating gives CASSYGTAWDTQYF.

The chain is built from TRBV25-1 and TRBJ1-6; 7 positions agree with TRBD1. CDR3 size: 15 residues. Germline trimming cut 10 bases from V and 4 bases from J; bases unmatched to any gene: 10. The germline V gene has CDR1 MGHDK and CDR2 SYGVNS. The CDR3 DNA sequence: TGTGCCACAGCAGGGGCACAGGGGTATAATTCACCCCTCCACTTT. Protein: CATAGAQGYNSPLHF. The variable domain in full, with the rest retrieved from reference TRBV25-1 and TRBJ1-6, is EADIYQTPRYLVIGTGKKITLECSQTMGHDKMYWYQQDPGMELHLIHYSYGVNSTEKGDLSSESTVSRIRTEHFPLTLESARPSHTSQYLCATAGAQGYNSPLHFGNGTRLTVT.

The V gene is TRBV21-1, the J gene TRBJ2-6; the table's D call, TRBD2, has no DNA check behind it. TRBV21-1 is classified as a pseudogene. The CDR3 is 18 amino acids. This chain's CDR3 is CASSKVGLLGSGANVLTF. In nucleotides, the CDR3 is TGTGCCAGCAGCAAAGTGGGACTACTAGGCTCTGGGGCCAACGTCCTGACTTTC.

This clone was seen just once. The V and J genes are TRBV7-2 and TRBJ2-7; 7 bases map to TRBD2. The V gene end was trimmed by 5 bases and the J gene end by 7 bases; junction bases not matched to a gene: 14. Germline V gene sequence: CDR1 SGHTA, CDR2 FQGNSA. The CDR3 runs 15 residues. CDR3 region: CASSLATRSRGEQYF. The CDR3 DNA reads as TGTGCCAGCAGCCTGGCCACAAGGTCGCGGGGGGAGCAGTACTTC. The entire variable domain, with the rest obtained from reference TRBV7-2 and TRBJ2-7, is as follows: GAGVSQSPSNKVTEKGKDVELRCDPISGHTALYWYRQSLGQGLEFLIYFQGNSAPDKSGLPSDRFSAERTGGSVSTLTIQRTQQEDSAVYLCASSLATRSRGEQYFGPGTRLTVT.

The CDR3: CASTPPGELFF. In DNA, the CDR3 is TGTGCCAGCACCCCCCCCGGGGAGCTGTTTTTT. This chain uses TRBV9 with TRBJ2-2; D is unclear. Deletions cut 6 bases from V and 6 bases from J, with 6 bases between. Germline V CDR1 and CDR2: SGDLS, YYNGEE. This CDR3 spans 11 amino acids.

The V and J genes are TRBV7-2 and TRBJ2-4; D is undetermined. Germline V gene lookup returns CDR1 SGHTA and CDR2 FQGNSA. The germline V and J ends were trimmed by 5 bases and 0 bases, with 11 bases remaining between them. This CDR3 has 15 residues. The CDR3 is CASSTLALAKNIQYF. CDR3 coding DNA: TGTGCCAGCAGCACCTTGGCTCTAGCCAAAAACATTCAGTACTTC.

This chain connects TRBV7-2 to TRBJ1-2; 9 bases are shared with TRBD1. Germline V gives CDR1 SGHTA, CDR2 FQGNSA. V gave up 0 bases and J gave up 8 bases; unmatched junction bases: 4. The CDR3 is 14 amino acids. The DNA of the CDR3 is TGTGCCAGCAGCTTAGCGGGACAGGGTCGGGGCTACACCTTC. It is translated as CASSLAGQGRGYTF.

The chain links TRBV5-1 to TRBJ1-3, with D unclear. CDR1 and CDR2 (germline): SGHRS, YFSETQ. The ends were cut back, 5 bases at V and 2 bases at J, with 11 bases in the middle. The CDR3 loop spans 14 amino acids. CDR3 coding DNA: TGCGCCAGCAGTGTCTCTCTAACTGGAAACACCATATATTTT. It is translated as CASSVSLTGNTIYF.

The J gene is TRBJ2-1, the V gene TRBV19, with 9 bases aligning to TRBD1. CDR1 LNHDA and CDR2 SQIVND come from the germline V gene (reference sequence). The CDR3 has 14 amino acids. The junction had 4 bases not matched to a gene; V was cut back by 3 bases and J by 7 bases. This chain's CDR3 is CASSITGGRNEQFF. The CDR3 DNA follows: TGTGCCAGTAGTATTACAGGGGGCAGGAATGAGCAGTTCTTC.

Points on this clone: The sample has other DNA sequences that encode this CDR3 too. Here the CDR3 reads CAWSVEARGSKNIQYF. The CDR3 coding sequence is TGTGCCTGGAGTGTGGAGGCCAGGGGCTCCAAAAACATTCAGTACTTC. The chain joins TRBV30 to TRBJ2-4, with D tentatively TRBD1 (6 bases). Germline V gene sequence: CDR1 GTSNPN, CDR2 SVGIG (reference sequence). V shed 0 bases and J shed 2 bases, with 14 bases lying between them. The length of the CDR3 is 16 residues.

This clone turned up a few times. The chain joins TRBV2 to TRBJ1-1; no clear D. Germline V gene lookup returns CDR1 SNHLY and CDR2 FYNNEI. V dropped 4 bases and J dropped 1 base, with 10 bases sitting between them. This CDR3 comprises 14 residues. The CDR3 DNA follows: TGTGCCAGCAGTGTCTATAATTCGAACACTGAAGCTTTCTTT. This translates into CASSVYNSNTEAFF.

The rearrangement links TRBV11-2 to TRBJ2-7; 10 bases align to TRBD1. The length of the CDR3 is 18 residues. CDR1 is SGHAT and CDR2 is FQNNGV in the germline V gene. Germline trimming cut 0 bases from V and 3 bases from J; bases unmatched to any gene: 11. The CDR3, as DNA: TGTGCCAGCAGCTTAGATCGTGTTTGGGGACAGGGGAACTACGAGCAGTACTTC. Amino acid sequence: CASSLDRVWGQGNYEQYF.

The chain is built from TRBV2 and TRBJ2-4; D not certain. Germline V lookup: CDR1 SNHLY, CDR2 FYNNEI. Between the trimmed V and J ends, which lost 10 bases and 0 bases, there was a span of 16 bases. The CDR3 consists of 15 residues. DNA of the CDR3: TGTGCCACCGAAGGAGCCGCTCTAGCCAAAAACATTCAGTACTTC. It yields the protein CATEGAALAKNIQYF.

The gene calls are TRBV7-6 and TRBJ2-7; D is perhaps TRBD1 (6 bases). The germline gives CDR1 SGHVS, CDR2 FNYEAQ. Between the trimmed V and J ends, which lost 5 bases and 0 bases, there was a span of 17 bases. This CDR3 spans 16 amino acids. The CDR3 region is CASSIRQGQSSYEQYF. CDR3 DNA sequence: TGTGCCAGCAGCATTCGCCAGGGACAAAGCTCCTACGAGCAGTACTTC. The variable domain in full, completed from reference TRBV7-6 and TRBJ2-7, reads GAGVSQSPRYKVTKRGQDVALRCDPISGHVSLYWYRQALGQGPEFLTYFNYEAQQDKSGLPNDRFSAERPEGSISTLTIQRTEQRDSAMYRCASSIRQGQSSYEQYFGPGTRLTVT.

V and J are TRBV6-6 and TRBJ1-2, with D tentatively TRBD1 (5 bases). Germline CDR1 MNHNY, CDR2 SVGAGI (reference sequence). Trimming removed 6 bases from V and 4 bases from J, with 9 bases in between. CDR3 length: 12 amino acids. The CDR3 here is CASSAGTYGYTF. CDR3 nucleotides: TGTGCCAGCAGCGCAGGGACCTATGGCTACACCTTC.